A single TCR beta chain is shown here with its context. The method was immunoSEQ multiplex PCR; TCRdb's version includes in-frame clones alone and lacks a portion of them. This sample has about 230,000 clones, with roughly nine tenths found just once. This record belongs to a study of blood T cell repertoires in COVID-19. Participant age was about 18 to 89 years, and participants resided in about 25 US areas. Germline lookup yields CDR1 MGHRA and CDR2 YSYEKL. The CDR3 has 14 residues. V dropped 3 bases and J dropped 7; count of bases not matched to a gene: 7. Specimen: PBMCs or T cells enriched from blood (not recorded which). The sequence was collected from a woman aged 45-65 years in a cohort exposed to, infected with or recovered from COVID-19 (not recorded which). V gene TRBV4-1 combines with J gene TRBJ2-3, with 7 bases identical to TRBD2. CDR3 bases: TGCGCCAGCAGCCAGAGCCCCGGGGGGTATACGCAGTATTTT. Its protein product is CASSQSPGGYTQYF.